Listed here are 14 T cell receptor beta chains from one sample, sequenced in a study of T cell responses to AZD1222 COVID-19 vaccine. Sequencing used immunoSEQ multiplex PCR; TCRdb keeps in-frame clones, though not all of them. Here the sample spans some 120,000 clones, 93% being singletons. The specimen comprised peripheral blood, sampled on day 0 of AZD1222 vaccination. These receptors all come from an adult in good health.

CDR3 loop: CASSPGTGLFF. The CDR3 bases are TGTGCCAGCAGCCCCGGGACAGGCCTGTTTTTT. The chain recombines TRBV6-5 with TRBJ1-4; 8 bases are shared with TRBD1. Germline V CDR1 and CDR2: MNHEY, SVGAGI. V was clipped by 6 bases and J by 14 bases; unmatched bases: 5. CDR3 size: 11 residues.

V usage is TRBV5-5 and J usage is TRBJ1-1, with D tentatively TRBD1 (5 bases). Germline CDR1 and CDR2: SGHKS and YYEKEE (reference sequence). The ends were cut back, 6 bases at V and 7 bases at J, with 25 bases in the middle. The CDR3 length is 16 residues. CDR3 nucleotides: TGTGCCAGCATCAATCAGGGTAAGGTTTATGGTGGTGAAGCTTTCTTT. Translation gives CASINQGKVYGGEAFF.

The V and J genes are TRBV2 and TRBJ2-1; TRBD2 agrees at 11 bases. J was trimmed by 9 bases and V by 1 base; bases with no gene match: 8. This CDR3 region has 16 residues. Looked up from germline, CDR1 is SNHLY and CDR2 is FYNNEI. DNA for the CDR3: TGTGCCAGCAGTGAAGGTCCTAGCGGGGGGCTAAGTGAGCAGTTCTTC. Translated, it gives CASSEGPSGGLSEQFF.

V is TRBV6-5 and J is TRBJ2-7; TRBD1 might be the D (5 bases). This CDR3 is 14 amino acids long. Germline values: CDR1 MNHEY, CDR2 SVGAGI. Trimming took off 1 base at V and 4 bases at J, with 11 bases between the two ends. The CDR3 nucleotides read TGTGCCAGCAGTTACTGGGGCGTCGGGTACGAGCAGTACTTC. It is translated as CASSYWGVGYEQYF.

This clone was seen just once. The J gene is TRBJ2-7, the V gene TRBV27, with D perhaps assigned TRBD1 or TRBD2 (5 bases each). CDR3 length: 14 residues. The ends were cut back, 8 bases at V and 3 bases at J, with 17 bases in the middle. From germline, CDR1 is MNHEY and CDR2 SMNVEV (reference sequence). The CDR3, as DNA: TGTGCCAGCTCCCTTGATGGGACCAACTACGAGCAGTACTTC. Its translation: CASSLDGTNYEQYF.

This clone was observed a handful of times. The CDR3 bases are TGTGCCAGCAGTTACTCTTCGTACTCCTACGAGCAGTACTTC. Amino acid sequence: CASSYSSYSYEQYF. The rearrangement joins TRBV6-5 to TRBJ2-7; D unresolved. The CDR3 has 14 amino acids. V lost 0 bases to trimming and J lost 0 bases, with 6 bases between them. Germline CDR1 reads MNHEY; CDR2 reads SVGAGI.

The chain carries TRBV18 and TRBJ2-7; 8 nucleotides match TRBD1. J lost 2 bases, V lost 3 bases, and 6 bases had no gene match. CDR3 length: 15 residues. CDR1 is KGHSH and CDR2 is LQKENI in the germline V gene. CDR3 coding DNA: TGTGCCAGCTCACCCCGACAGGGGCCCACCTACGAGCAGTACTTC. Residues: CASSPRQGPTYEQYF.

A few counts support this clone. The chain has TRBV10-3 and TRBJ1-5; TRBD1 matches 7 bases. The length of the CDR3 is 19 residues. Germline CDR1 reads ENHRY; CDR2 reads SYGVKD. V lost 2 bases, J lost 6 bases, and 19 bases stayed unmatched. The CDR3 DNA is TGTGCCATCAGTGAGGTGCCTAACAGACTCACAGGGGACCGTCAGCCCCAGCATTTT. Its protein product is CAISEVPNRLTGDRQPQHF.

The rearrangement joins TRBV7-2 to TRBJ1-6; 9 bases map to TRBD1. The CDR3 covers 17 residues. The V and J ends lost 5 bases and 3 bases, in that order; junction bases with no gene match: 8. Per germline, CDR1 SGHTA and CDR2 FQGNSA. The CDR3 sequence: CASSPMGGQGYNSPLHF. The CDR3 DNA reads TGTGCCAGCAGCCCCATGGGGGGACAGGGCTATAATTCACCCCTCCACTTT. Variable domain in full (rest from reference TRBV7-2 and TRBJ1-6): GAGVSQSPSNKVTEKGKDVELRCDPISGHTALYWYRQSLGQGLEFLIYFQGNSAPDKSGLPSDRFSAERTGGSVSTLTIQRTQQEDSAVYLCASSPMGGQGYNSPLHFGNGTRLTVT.

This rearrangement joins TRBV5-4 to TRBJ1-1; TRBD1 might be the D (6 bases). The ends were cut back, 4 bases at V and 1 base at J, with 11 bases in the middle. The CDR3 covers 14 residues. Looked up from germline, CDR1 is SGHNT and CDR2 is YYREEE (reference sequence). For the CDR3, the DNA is TGTGCCAGCAGCCAGGACAGCTCGAACACTGAAGCTTTCTTT. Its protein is CASSQDSSNTEAFF.

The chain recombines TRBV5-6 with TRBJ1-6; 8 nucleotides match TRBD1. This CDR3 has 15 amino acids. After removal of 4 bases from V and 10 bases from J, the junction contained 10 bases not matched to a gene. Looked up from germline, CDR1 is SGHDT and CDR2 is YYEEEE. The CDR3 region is CASSLGQVVGSPLHF. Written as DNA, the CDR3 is TGTGCCAGCAGCCTGGGACAGGTGGTTGGCTCACCCCTCCACTTT.

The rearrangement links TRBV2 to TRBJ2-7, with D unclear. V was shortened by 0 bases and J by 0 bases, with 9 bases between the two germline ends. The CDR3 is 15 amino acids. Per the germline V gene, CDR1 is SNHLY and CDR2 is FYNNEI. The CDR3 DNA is TGTGCCAGCAGTGAAGCCTACAGAAGCTCCTACGAGCAGTACTTC. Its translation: CASSEAYRSSYEQYF.

The CDR3 is CASSLDGVNGNTIYF. For the CDR3, the DNA is TGTGCCAGCAGCTTAGACGGCGTAAATGGAAACACCATATATTTT. The chain is built from TRBV7-2 and TRBJ1-3, with D hard to call. The CDR3 spans 15 residues. V was pared by 1 base and J by 3 bases, with 10 bases between. In germline, CDR1 is SGHTA, CDR2 FQGNSA.

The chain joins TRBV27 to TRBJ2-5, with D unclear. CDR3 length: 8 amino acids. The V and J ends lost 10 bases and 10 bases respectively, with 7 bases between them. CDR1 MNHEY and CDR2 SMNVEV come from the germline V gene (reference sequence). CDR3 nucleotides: TGTGCCACCCCCTTCCAGTACTTC. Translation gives CATPFQYF.